These 32 T cell receptor beta chains were sequenced from one sample in a study of blood T cell repertoires in COVID-19. Method: immunoSEQ multiplex PCR; TCRdb's copy keeps in-frame clones and lacks some. This sample has more than 200,000 clones, with 86% found just once. The sample consisted of peripheral blood. These receptors were obtained from a woman in her forties or fifties with COVID-19, enrolled during active disease.

This clone was picked up a small number of times. This sequence joins TRBV27 and TRBJ1-6; D uncertain. V shed 3 bases and J shed 3 bases, with 6 bases lying between them. Germline-derived CDR1 and CDR2 are MNHEY and SMNVEV (reference sequence). CDR3 length equals 14 residues. CDR3 coding DNA: TGTGCCAGCAGTTTCGGGATCTATAATTCACCCCTCCACTTT. It specifies CASSFGIYNSPLHF.

The chain employs TRBV15 and TRBJ1-3; D not certain. Germline CDR1 is LNHNV and CDR2 is YYDKDF (reference sequence). The germline V and J ends were trimmed by 5 bases and 0 bases, with 14 bases remaining between them. The CDR3 runs 16 residues. CDR3 residues: CATSSPGNYSGNTIYF. The CDR3 bases are TGTGCCACCAGCTCCCCGGGGAATTACTCTGGAAACACCATATATTTT.

The V gene is TRBV5-1, the J gene TRBJ1-2; the D is unclear. CDR1 is SGHRS and CDR2 is YFSETQ in the germline V gene. The CDR3 consists of 15 residues. Trimming left V 0 bases short and J 1 base short, with 10 bases between. This CDR3 reads CASSLAGANNYGYTF. DNA for the CDR3: TGCGCCAGCAGCTTGGCCGGAGCGAATAACTATGGCTACACCTTC.

In the case of this clone: This sample also contains other DNA sequences that code for the same CDR3. The chain recombines TRBV29-1 with TRBJ2-5, with D uncertain. There are 10 residues in the CDR3. Germline-derived CDR1 and CDR2 are SQVTM and ANQGSEA. Between the trimmed V and J ends, which lost 4 bases and 4 bases, there was a span of 4 bases. The DNA of the CDR3 is TGCAGCGTTGGCGCAGAGACCCAGTACTTC. Translation: CSVGAETQYF.

Note on this clone: Other DNA sequences in this sample translate to the same CDR3. The CDR3 DNA is TGTGCCAGCAGTAGTGACAGGGGGATATACGAGCAGTACTTC. It encodes CASSSDRGIYEQYF. The J gene is TRBJ2-7, the V gene TRBV6-5; 9 bases match TRBD1. Germline CDR1 MNHEY, CDR2 SVGAGI. The CDR3 runs to 14 residues. V trimming: 5 bases; J trimming: 4 bases; junction bases outside the gene matches: 6.

The rearrangement joins TRBV19 to TRBJ2-7, with 7 bases identical to TRBD1. Unmatched junction bases numbered 6, after V lost 3 bases and J lost 1 base. Germline V CDR1 and CDR2: LNHDA, SQIVND (reference sequence). This CDR3 contains 15 residues. In nucleotides, the CDR3 is TGTGCCAGTAGTATGGCCGGGACAGTTTCCTACGAGCAGTACTTC. Translating gives CASSMAGTVSYEQYF.

CDR3 DNA: TGCGCCAGCAGCTTGGGAAGGAGACTCGAAGCTTTCTTT. It codes for CASSLGRRLEAFF. The V call is TRBV5-1, the J call TRBJ1-1; D ambiguous. The CDR3 runs to 13 residues. Germline V gene lookup returns CDR1 SGHRS and CDR2 YFSETQ. Deletions cut 0 bases from V and 8 bases from J, with 11 bases between.

The chain couples TRBV7-2 to TRBJ2-2, with a possible D match to TRBD2 (6 bases). Germline CDR1 reads SGHTA; CDR2 reads FQGNSA. V lost 5 bases, J lost 4 bases, and 11 bases lay in between. The CDR3 sequence is 14 residues long. Here the CDR3 DNA reads TGTGCCAGCAGCGCACACGGGGGCACCGGGGAGCTGTTTTTT. Translated: CASSAHGGTGELFF.

This clone was seen once. The gene calls are TRBV6-5 and TRBJ1-3; D gene uncertain. V was cut by 6 bases and J by 0 bases, with 9 bases left in between. Germline V gives CDR1 MNHEY, CDR2 SVGAGI. The CDR3 is 14 amino acids. The CDR3 coding sequence is TGTGCCAGCAGAACAGCAATCTCTGGAAACACCATATATTTT. It specifies CASRTAISGNTIYF.

The V call is TRBV6-5, the J call TRBJ1-4; no clear D gene. This CDR3 contains 11 residues. V gave up 5 bases and J gave up 8 bases, with 6 bases separating them. The germline V gene encodes CDR1 MNHEY and CDR2 SVGAGI. CDR3 sequence reads: CASSNSEKLFF. CDR3 sequence (DNA): TGTGCCAGCAGTAATTCAGAAAAACTGTTTTTT.

The chain has TRBV10-3 and TRBJ1-2; 7 nucleotides align to TRBD1. Unmatched junction bases numbered 12, after V lost 6 bases and J lost 5 bases. CDR1 and CDR2 from the germline V gene are ENHRY and SYGVKD. CDR3 length: 15 amino acids. The CDR3 loop reads CAISGDRELPYGYTF. CDR3 nucleotide sequence: TGTGCCATCAGCGGCGACAGGGAACTCCCTTATGGCTACACCTTC.

The chain is built from TRBV19 and TRBJ1-2, with D unresolved. The germline V and J ends were trimmed by 5 bases and 8 bases, with 18 bases remaining between them. Per the germline V gene, CDR1 is LNHDA and CDR2 is SQIVND (reference sequence). The CDR3 has 14 residues. CDR3 DNA: TGTGCCAGTAGTCCCCAGCCCCGTGAGGGAGGCTACACCTTC. Its protein is CASSPQPREGGYTF.

This clone was counted a single time. J is TRBJ1-6 and V is TRBV1; whether TRBD1, the table's D call, matches the DNA was not checked. TRBV1 is termed a pseudogene. This CDR3 has 23 residues. For the CDR3, the DNA is TGCACCAGCAGCCAAGTGTGCTTATGCAGGACAGGGACAGGCTATATCTATAATTCACCCCTCCACTTT. Translation gives CTSSQVCLCRTGTGYIYNSPLHF.

The chain links TRBV27 to TRBJ1-2, with unresolved D. The CDR3 totals 13 residues. Looked up from germline, CDR1 is MNHEY and CDR2 is SMNVEV (reference sequence). V was pared by 3 bases and J by 6 bases, with 11 bases between. The chain's CDR3 is CASSFMGGNGYTF. Here the CDR3 DNA reads TGTGCCAGCAGTTTTATGGGAGGTAATGGCTACACCTTC.

The chain combines TRBV7-3 with TRBJ1-5, with no clear D. In germline, CDR1 is SGHTA, CDR2 FQGTGA. There are 13 residues in the CDR3. The germline V and J ends were trimmed by 0 bases and 7 bases, with 7 bases remaining between them. CDR3 coding DNA: TGTGCCAGCAGCTTAACTCGTGCGCAGCCCCAGCATTTT. Translated, it gives CASSLTRAQPQHF.

The chain is built from TRBV30 and TRBJ2-5; D may be TRBD1 (5 bases). Trimming pared 2 bases from V and 5 bases from J, leaving 15 bases between. This CDR3 has 14 amino acids. From germline, CDR1 is GTSNPN and CDR2 SVGIG (reference sequence). The CDR3 is CAWSTTAPRETQYF. CDR3 nucleotide sequence: TGTGCCTGGAGTACGACAGCCCCAAGGGAGACCCAGTACTTC.

The chain carries TRBV20-1 and TRBJ2-3, with D possibly matching TRBD2 (6 bases). CDR3 length equals 18 residues. Per germline, CDR1 DFQATT and CDR2 SNEGSKA (reference sequence). The germline V and J ends were trimmed by 3 bases and 0 bases, with 22 bases remaining between them. The CDR3 nucleotides read TGCAGTGCTAGTTCCGCTGTTGGGGCGGGGTACAGCACAGATACGCAGTATTTT. Protein: CSASSAVGAGYSTDTQYF.

The genes are TRBV13 and TRBJ2-7, with a tentative D call TRBD2 (5 bases). V lost 0 bases, J lost 6 bases, and 6 bases lay in between. The CDR3 is 12 residues long. CDR1 and CDR2 from the germline V gene are PRHDT and FYEKMQ (reference sequence). DNA of the CDR3: TGTGCCAGCAGCTTAGGGCGGGCCGAGCAGTACGTC. This encodes CASSLGRAEQYV.

CDR3 sequence reads: CAWSPRRGVEQYF. The CDR3 DNA is TGTGCCTGGAGTCCGAGAAGGGGCGTCGAGCAGTACTTC. This chain uses TRBV30 with TRBJ2-7, with D possibly being TRBD1 (5 bases). This CDR3 has 13 amino acids. Germline V gene sequence: CDR1 GTSNPN, CDR2 SVGIG (reference sequence). V lost 2 bases to trimming and J lost 6 bases, with 14 bases between them.

The chain employs TRBV11-2 and TRBJ2-5; no clear D. Germline V lookup: CDR1 SGHAT, CDR2 FQNNGV. Trimming pared 1 base from V and 1 base from J, leaving 7 bases between. CDR3 length: 14 amino acids. The CDR3 region is CASSLVPFQETQYF. Here the CDR3 DNA reads TGTGCCAGCAGCTTAGTCCCTTTCCAAGAGACCCAGTACTTC.

V gene TRBV13 combines with J gene TRBJ2-7; D may be TRBD1 (6 bases). Germline CDR1 and CDR2: PRHDT and FYEKMQ (reference sequence). This CDR3 has 13 residues. Deletions cut 1 base from V and 5 bases from J, with 9 bases between. CDR3 sequence reads: CASSLVQGNEQYF. CDR3 nucleotide sequence: TGTGCCAGCAGCTTAGTTCAGGGGAACGAGCAGTACTTC.

The rearrangement links TRBV20-1 to TRBJ2-7, with D maybe TRBD2 (5 bases). Germline CDR1 reads DFQATT; CDR2 reads SNEGSKA (reference sequence). This CDR3 spans 11 amino acids. Trimming removed 0 bases from V and 5 bases from J, with 5 bases in between. CDR3 region: CSAREADEQYF. DNA for the CDR3: TGCAGTGCTAGAGAAGCGGACGAGCAGTACTTC.

This clone has only one observation. V gene TRBV11-2 combines with J gene TRBJ2-1, with TRBD2 identical over 8 bases. The trim removed 5 bases at V and 7 bases at J, leaving 10 bases unmatched. Germline V CDR1 and CDR2: SGHAT, FQNNGV. There are 15 residues in the CDR3. Here the CDR3 reads CASSPAGGNRNEQFF. The CDR3 DNA is TGTGCCAGCAGCCCCGCGGGGGGTAATCGGAATGAGCAGTTCTTC. The complete variable domain, with remaining parts taken from reference TRBV11-2 and TRBJ2-1, reads EAGVAQSPRYKIIEKRQSVAFWCNPISGHATLYWYQQILGQGPKLLIQFQNNGVVDDSQLPKDRFSAERLKGVDSTLKIQPAKLEDSAVYLCASSPAGGNRNEQFFGPGTRLTVL.

The rearrangement joins TRBV12-5 to TRBJ2-7; 7 bases fit TRBD2. Germline V gene data show CDR1 as LGHNT and CDR2 as FRNRAP. J gave up 5 bases and V 0 bases, and 10 bases lay outside the gene matches. The CDR3 sequence is 16 residues long. The CDR3: CASGLVHGGGFNEQYF. DNA of the CDR3: TGTGCTAGTGGTTTGGTACATGGGGGGGGTTTCAACGAGCAGTACTTC.

CDR3 sequence: CATSRLNLDRGQGETQYF. The DNA of the CDR3 is TGTGCCACCAGCAGATTGAACCTCGACAGGGGGCAGGGAGAGACCCAGTACTTC. V gene TRBV15 combines with J gene TRBJ2-5, with 10 positions matching TRBD1. CDR1 LNHNV and CDR2 YYDKDF come from the germline V gene (reference sequence). CDR3 length equals 18 residues. V was pared by 2 bases and J by 4 bases, with 13 bases of the junction left unmatched.

V usage is TRBV5-1 and J usage is TRBJ1-4, with TRBD1 matching over 7 bases. There are 14 residues in the CDR3. Germline V lookup: CDR1 SGHRS, CDR2 YFSETQ. The V gene end was trimmed by 4 bases and the J gene end by 9 bases; junction bases not matched to a gene: 9. CDR3 sequence: CASSARGPGQKLFF. The CDR3 DNA is TGCGCCAGCAGCGCGAGGGGGCCCGGGCAAAAACTGTTTTTT.

The rearrangement joins TRBV25-1 to TRBJ2-2, with D possibly TRBD1 on 5 matching bases. CDR3 size: 17 residues. Trimming shortened V by 3 bases and J by 1 base, and 15 bases separated the two germline ends. CDR1 and CDR2 from the germline V gene are MGHDK and SYGVNS. The CDR3 DNA reads TGTGCCAGCAGTGACCCCTGGTTGGACAAGAACACCGGGGAGCTGTTTTTT. This gives the protein CASSDPWLDKNTGELFF.

This chain connects TRBV3-1 (or the pseudogene TRBV3-2) to TRBJ1-1; tentative D call: TRBD1 (6 bases). Per the germline V gene, CDR1 is LGHDT and CDR2 is YNNKEL (reference sequence). This CDR3 has 15 residues. Trimming removed 5 bases from V and 0 bases from J, with 13 bases in between. CDR3 DNA sequence: TGTGCCAGCAGCTTACCGACAGGCCTGAACACTGAAGCTTTCTTT. It is translated as CASSLPTGLNTEAFF.

This rearrangement joins TRBV12-5 to TRBJ2-7, with 7 bases that match TRBD2. Looked up from germline, CDR1 is LGHNT and CDR2 is FRNRAP. The CDR3 has 13 residues. V dropped 5 bases and J dropped 5; count of bases not matched to a gene: 6. The DNA of the CDR3 is TGTGCTAGTGGTCGAAGCGGGGTGCACGAGCAGTACGTC. It yields the protein CASGRSGVHEQYV.

The chain has TRBV5-1 and TRBJ2-1; 9 positions match TRBD1. The ends lost 0 bases at V and 5 bases at J; junction bases unmatched: 6. CDR3 length equals 16 residues. Germline V lookup: CDR1 SGHRS, CDR2 YFSETQ. CDR3 DNA: TGCGCCAGCAGCTTGGTAACAGGGGGCTTCGACAATGAGCAGTTCTTC. Its protein product is CASSLVTGGFDNEQFF.

This clone has only one observation. The chain combines TRBV11-2 with TRBJ2-7; D gene uncertain. V was trimmed by 6 bases and J by 3 bases, leaving 18 bases between them. The CDR3 sequence is 15 residues long. Looked up from germline, CDR1 is SGHAT and CDR2 is FQNNGV. The chain's CDR3 is CASSNKPDTLYEQYF. The CDR3 region has the DNA TGTGCCAGCAGTAACAAGCCAGACACGCTCTACGAGCAGTACTTC.

Here the CDR3 DNA reads TGTGCCAGCAGACCTGGACAGGGGGCTGAAGCTTTCTTT. Its translation: CASRPGQGAEAFF. V gene TRBV6-6 combines with J gene TRBJ1-1; 10 bases match TRBD1. CDR1 MNHNY and CDR2 SVGAGI come from the germline V gene (reference sequence). This CDR3 has 13 residues. Trimming at V came to 6 bases and at J to 6 bases, leaving 4 bases not matched to a gene.